This TCR beta chain comes out of a study of shared clonotypes between healthy human individuals. Every subset's genomic DNA went evenly onto several immunoSEQ plates. The repertoire was sequenced with immunoSEQ multiplex PCR; TCRdb's copy has only in-frame clones and lacks some. This table has millions of clones, around nine tenths appearing once. The CD4+ fraction was divided into a CD45RA+ naive subset and a CD45RA-negative memory subset. Worth noting for this clone: Its specificity is not known.

The study's findings and limits: Richness estimates generally favored naive over memory subsets. Non-shared clonotypes displayed generation probabilities falling below those of clonotypes present in all four donors.

Trimming left V 3 bases short and J 8 bases short, with 10 bases between. CDR3 size: 12 residues. The germline V gene encodes CDR1 SEHNR and CDR2 FQNEAQ (reference sequence). The TCR comes from a man between 18 and 29 years old in good health. The material sequenced was naive CD4+ T cells sorted from blood. Indicated subset: CD45RA+ positively selected. The chain has TRBV7-9 and TRBJ1-2; TRBD1 might be the D (5 bases). The CDR3 DNA is TGTGCCAGCAGCTTCAGCAGGGACGGCTACACCTTC. Protein product: CASSFSRDGYTF.